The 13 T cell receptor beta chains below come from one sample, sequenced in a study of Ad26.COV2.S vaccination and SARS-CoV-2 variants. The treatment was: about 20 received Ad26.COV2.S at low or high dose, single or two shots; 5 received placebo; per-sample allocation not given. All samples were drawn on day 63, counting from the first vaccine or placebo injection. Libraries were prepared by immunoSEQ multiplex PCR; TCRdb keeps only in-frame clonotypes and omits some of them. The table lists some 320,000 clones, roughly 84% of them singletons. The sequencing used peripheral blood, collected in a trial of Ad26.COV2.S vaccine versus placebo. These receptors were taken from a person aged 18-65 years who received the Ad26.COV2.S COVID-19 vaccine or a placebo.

CDR3 in amino acids: CASKTTINQPQHF. The CDR3 nucleotides read TGTGCCAGCAAAACCACCATTAATCAGCCCCAGCATTTT. V usage is TRBV6-5 and J usage is TRBJ1-5; D not resolved. V was shortened by 7 bases and J by 4 bases, with 11 bases between the two germline ends. Germline assignment: CDR1 MNHEY and CDR2 SVGAGI. This CDR3 region has 13 residues.

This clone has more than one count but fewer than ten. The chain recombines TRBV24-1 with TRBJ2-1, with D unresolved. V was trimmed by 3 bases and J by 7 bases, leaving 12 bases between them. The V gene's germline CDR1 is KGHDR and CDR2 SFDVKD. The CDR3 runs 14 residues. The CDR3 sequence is CATSDPGPGNEQFF. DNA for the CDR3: TGTGCCACCAGTGATCCGGGCCCTGGAAATGAGCAGTTCTTC.

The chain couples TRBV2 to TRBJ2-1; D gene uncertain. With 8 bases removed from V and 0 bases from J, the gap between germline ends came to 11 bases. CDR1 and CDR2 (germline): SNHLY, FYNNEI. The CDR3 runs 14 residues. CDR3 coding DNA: TGTGCCAGCTCCATAAGGATCTCCTACAATGAGCAGTTCTTC. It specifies CASSIRISYNEQFF.

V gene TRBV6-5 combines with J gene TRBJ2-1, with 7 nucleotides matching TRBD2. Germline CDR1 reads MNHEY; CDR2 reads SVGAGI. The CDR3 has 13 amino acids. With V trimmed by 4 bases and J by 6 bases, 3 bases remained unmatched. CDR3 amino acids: CASSSPGGNEQFF. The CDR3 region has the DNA TGTGCCAGCAGTTCCCCGGGGGGCAATGAGCAGTTCTTC.

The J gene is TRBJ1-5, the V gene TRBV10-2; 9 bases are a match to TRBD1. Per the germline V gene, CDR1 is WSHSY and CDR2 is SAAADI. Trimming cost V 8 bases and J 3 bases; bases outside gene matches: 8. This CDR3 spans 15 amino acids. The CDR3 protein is CASRLGQGTNQPQHF. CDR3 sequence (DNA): TGCGCCAGCCGACTAGGACAGGGGACCAATCAGCCCCAGCATTTT.

The CDR3 loop reads CASSPFGQGTEKLFF. CDR3 DNA sequence: TGTGCCAGCTCACCTTTCGGACAGGGGACTGAAAAACTGTTTTTT. V and J are TRBV18 and TRBJ1-4, with 9 bases aligning to TRBD1. The germline V gene encodes CDR1 KGHSH and CDR2 LQKENI. The CDR3 sequence is 15 residues long. The V segment lost 3 bases and the J segment 7 bases; nucleotides outside the gene matches: 6.

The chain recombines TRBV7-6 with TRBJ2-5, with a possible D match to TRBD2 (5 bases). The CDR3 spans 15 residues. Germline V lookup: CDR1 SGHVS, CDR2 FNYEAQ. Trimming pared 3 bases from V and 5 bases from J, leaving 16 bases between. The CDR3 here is CASSFPFAPGETQYF. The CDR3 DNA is TGTGCCAGCAGCTTCCCGTTTGCCCCGGGGGAGACCCAGTACTTC.

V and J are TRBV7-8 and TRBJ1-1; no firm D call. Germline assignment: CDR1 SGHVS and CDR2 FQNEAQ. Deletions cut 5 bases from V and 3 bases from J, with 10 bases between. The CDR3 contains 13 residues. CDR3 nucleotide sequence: TGTGCCAGCAGCGAGACCCGGGACACTGAAGCTTTCTTT. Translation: CASSETRDTEAFF.

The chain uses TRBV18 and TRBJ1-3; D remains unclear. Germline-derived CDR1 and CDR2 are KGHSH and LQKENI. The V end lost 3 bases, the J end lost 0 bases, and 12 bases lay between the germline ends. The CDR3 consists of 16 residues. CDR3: CASSPQPSSSGNTIYF. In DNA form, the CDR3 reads TGTGCCAGCTCACCTCAACCATCGAGCTCTGGAAACACCATATATTTT.

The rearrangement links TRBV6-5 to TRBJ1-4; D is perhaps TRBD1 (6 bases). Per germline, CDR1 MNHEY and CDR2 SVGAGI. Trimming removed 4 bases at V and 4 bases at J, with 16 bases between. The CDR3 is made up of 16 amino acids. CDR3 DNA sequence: TGTGCCAGCAGTTCCATTAGGACAGCCTATAATGAAAAACTGTTTTTT. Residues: CASSSIRTAYNEKLFF.

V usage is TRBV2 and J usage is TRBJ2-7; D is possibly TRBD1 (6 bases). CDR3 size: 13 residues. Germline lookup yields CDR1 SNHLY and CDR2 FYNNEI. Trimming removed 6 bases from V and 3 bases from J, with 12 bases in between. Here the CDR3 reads CASSLGQIYEQYF. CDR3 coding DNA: TGTGCCAGCAGCCTCGGACAGATCTACGAGCAGTACTTC. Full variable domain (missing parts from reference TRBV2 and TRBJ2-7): EPEVTQTPSHQVTQMGQEVILRCVPISNHLYFYWYRQILGQKVEFLVSFYNNEISEKSEIFDDQFSVERPDGSNFTLKIRSTKLEDSAMYFCASSLGQIYEQYFGPGTRLTVT.

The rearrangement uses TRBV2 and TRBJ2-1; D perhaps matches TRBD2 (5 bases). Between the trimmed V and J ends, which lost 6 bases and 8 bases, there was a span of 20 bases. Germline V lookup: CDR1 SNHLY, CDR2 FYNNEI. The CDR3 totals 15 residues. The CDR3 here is CASSPGVARGDEQFF. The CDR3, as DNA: TGTGCCAGCAGCCCCGGTGTGGCCCGGGGAGATGAGCAGTTCTTC. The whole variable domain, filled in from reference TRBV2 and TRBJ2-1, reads EPEVTQTPSHQVTQMGQEVILRCVPISNHLYFYWYRQILGQKVEFLVSFYNNEISEKSEIFDDQFSVERPDGSNFTLKIRSTKLEDSAMYFCASSPGVARGDEQFFGPGTRLTVL.

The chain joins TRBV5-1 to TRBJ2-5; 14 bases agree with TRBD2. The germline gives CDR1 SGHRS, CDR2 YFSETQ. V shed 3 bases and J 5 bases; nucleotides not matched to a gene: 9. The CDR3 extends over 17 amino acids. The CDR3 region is CASSSGLAGGDYETQYF. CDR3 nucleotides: TGCGCCAGCAGCTCCGGACTAGCGGGGGGAGACTATGAGACCCAGTACTTC. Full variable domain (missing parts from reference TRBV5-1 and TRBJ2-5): KAGVTQTPRYLIKTRGQQVTLSCSPISGHRSVSWYQQTPGQGLQFLFEYFSETQRNKGNFPGRFSGRQFSNSRSEMNVSTLELGDSALYLCASSSGLAGGDYETQYFGPGTRLLVL.